This T cell receptor beta chain stems from a study of post-analysis software for immune sequencing data. CDR3 size: 15 residues. Germline V gene lookup returns CDR1 SGHRS and CDR2 YFSETQ. The TCR beta cDNA libraries carried unique molecular identifiers. One entry per CDR3 protein, called by TCRdb with MiXCR from the PCR reads. This table has about 820,000 distinct CDR3 sequences, around 53% appearing once. Points on this clonotype: Its antigen is not known. The junction departs from the called germline gene at one end, perhaps through a read error.

Study-wide results and caveats: Among multiple sclerosis patients, normalized Chao1 diversity was significantly below that of controls. Elevated frequency relative to controls characterized roughly five TRBV segments in patients, TRBV5-6, TRBV5-1 and TRBV20-1 among them. Under the F measure, samples that were prepared in one batch clustered strongly together.

V usage is TRBV5-1 and J usage is TRBJ1-5; D may be TRBD1 (5 bases). Material for sequencing was blood. The clonotype was recovered from a girl aged 5-17 years with multiple sclerosis. Here the CDR3 reads CPDLGVMNSNQPQHF. CDR3 nucleotides: TGTCCCGATTTAGGGGTAATGAATAGCAATCAGCCCCAGCATTTT.